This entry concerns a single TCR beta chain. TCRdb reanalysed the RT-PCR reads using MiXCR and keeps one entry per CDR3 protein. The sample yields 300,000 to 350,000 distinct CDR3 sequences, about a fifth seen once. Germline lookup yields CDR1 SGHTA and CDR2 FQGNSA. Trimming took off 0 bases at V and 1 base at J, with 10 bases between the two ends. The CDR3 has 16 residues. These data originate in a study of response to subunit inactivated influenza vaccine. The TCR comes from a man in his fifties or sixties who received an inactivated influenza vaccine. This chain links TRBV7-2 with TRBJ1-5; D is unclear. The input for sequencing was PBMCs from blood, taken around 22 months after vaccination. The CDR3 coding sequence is TGTGCCAGCAGCTTAGCGAGACCGGGGAGCAATCAGCCCCAGCATTTT. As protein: CASSLARPGSNQPQHF.